The 19 T cell receptor beta chains in this list originate from one sample, sequenced in a study of T cell responses to AZD1222 COVID-19 vaccine. Using immunoSEQ multiplex PCR, the repertoire was profiled, and TCRdb retains in-frame clones only, with some absent. The data show 140,000 to 150,000 clones, under 95% seen once. The sequencing used peripheral blood, collected on day 0 of MenACWY control vaccination. The source of these receptors is an adult in good health.

The V gene is TRBV20-1, the J gene TRBJ2-1, with unresolved D. The V end lost 4 bases, the J end lost 5 bases, and 6 bases lay between the germline ends. In germline, CDR1 is DFQATT, CDR2 SNEGSKA (reference sequence). The CDR3 runs to 11 residues. The CDR3 region is CSAKTHNEQFF. Written as DNA, the CDR3 is TGCAGTGCTAAGACCCACAATGAGCAGTTCTTC.

The chain is built from TRBV3-1 (or the pseudogene TRBV3-2) and TRBJ2-7; D is ambiguous. CDR1 and CDR2 from the germline V gene are LGHDT and YNNKEL (reference sequence). There are 20 residues in the CDR3. The V and J ends lost 0 bases and 3 bases respectively, with 27 bases between them. Written as DNA, the CDR3 is TGTGCCAGCAGCCAAGATCCGACACTGGGTGAGGCCGCCATCGACTACGAGCAGTACTTC. Its translation: CASSQDPTLGEAAIDYEQYF.

The chain carries TRBV7-8 and TRBJ2-5, with D tentatively TRBD1 or TRBD2 (6 bases each). This CDR3 spans 14 amino acids. Germline V CDR1 and CDR2: SGHVS, FQNEAQ. V was pared by 5 bases and J by 5 bases, with 15 bases between. The CDR3 bases are TGTGCCAGCAGCCCCCGACTAGACAGGGAGACCCAGTACTTC. Translated, it gives CASSPRLDRETQYF.

The V call is TRBV6-5, the J call TRBJ1-3; D is uncertain. The CDR3 covers 15 residues. The V and J ends lost 0 bases and 4 bases respectively, with 10 bases between them. Germline values: CDR1 MNHEY, CDR2 SVGAGI. The CDR3 region is CASSYSRVKGNTIYF. The CDR3 DNA follows: TGTGCCAGCAGTTACTCCCGGGTAAAAGGAAACACCATATATTTT.

J is TRBJ1-2 and V is TRBV11-2, with 9 bases fitting TRBD1. The CDR3 has 15 amino acids. CDR1 SGHAT and CDR2 FQNNGV come from the germline V gene. Trimming cost V 5 bases and J 7 bases; bases outside gene matches: 11. CDR3: CASSPRQGVTGGYTF. DNA for the CDR3: TGTGCCAGCAGCCCGAGACAGGGGGTAACAGGTGGCTACACCTTC.

This clone was observed a single time. The gene calls are TRBV18 and TRBJ1-2, with 7 bases matching TRBD1. This CDR3 spans 15 amino acids. After removal of 3 bases from V and 5 bases from J, the junction contained 9 bases not matched to a gene. Germline V CDR1 and CDR2: KGHSH, LQKENI. CDR3 amino acids: CASSPSGTVSYGYTF. In DNA, the CDR3 is TGTGCCAGCTCACCCTCTGGGACAGTTTCTTATGGCTACACCTTC.

This sequence joins TRBV6-5 and TRBJ2-5, with 8 nucleotides matching TRBD1. From germline, CDR1 is MNHEY and CDR2 SVGAGI. The CDR3 loop spans 15 amino acids. Losses at the gene ends were 4 bases for V and 6 bases for J; bases not matched to a gene: 10. In nucleotides, the CDR3 is TGTGCCAGCAGTTCCCTGGGACAGGCTGGGAAGACCCAGTACTTC. It codes for CASSSLGQAGKTQYF.

The chain joins TRBV5-6 to TRBJ2-2; D is undetermined. The V gene lost 0 bases and the J gene lost 2 bases, with 20 bases spanning the gap. Germline V gene data show CDR1 as SGHDT and CDR2 as YYEEEE. The CDR3 has 19 residues. The CDR3 reads CASSLVGFGWNNNTGELFF. The CDR3, as DNA: TGTGCCAGCAGCTTGGTTGGTTTTGGTTGGAACAACAACACCGGGGAGCTGTTTTTT.

This chain connects TRBV9 to TRBJ1-3; perhaps TRBD1 as D (5 bases). Per germline, CDR1 SGDLS and CDR2 YYNGEE. CDR3 length equals 16 residues. Trimming pared 0 bases from V and 1 base from J, leaving 11 bases between. The CDR3 sequence is CASSVGQGGSGNTIYF. As DNA, the CDR3 is TGTGCCAGCAGCGTAGGTCAGGGTGGGTCTGGAAACACCATATATTTT.

The genes are TRBV11-2 and TRBJ2-1; D is perhaps TRBD1 or TRBD2 (5 bases each). CDR1 and CDR2 from the germline V gene are SGHAT and FQNNGV. CDR3 length: 16 residues. The V and J ends lost 2 bases and 7 bases respectively, with 18 bases between them. The CDR3, as DNA: TGTGCCAGCAGCTTAATAACAGGTCCACCGGGGAATGAGCAGTTCTTC. It codes for CASSLITGPPGNEQFF.

The CDR3 DNA reads as TGTGCCAGCAGCCCGACGGGATTCGATCAGCCCCAGCATTTT. Translating it yields CASSPTGFDQPQHF. V gene TRBV3-1 (or the pseudogene TRBV3-2) combines with J gene TRBJ1-5; D remains unclear. The CDR3 spans 14 residues. Germline V CDR1 and CDR2: LGHDT, YNNKEL (reference sequence). Trimming took off 4 bases at V and 5 bases at J, with 12 bases between the two ends.

In its sample, this clone was seen a few times. This CDR3 is also generated by other DNA sequences in the sample. The V gene is TRBV7-9, the J gene TRBJ1-5, with a tentative D call TRBD1 (5 bases). CDR1 and CDR2 from the germline V gene are SEHNR and FQNEAQ (reference sequence). This CDR3 has 12 residues. Between the trimmed V and J ends, which lost 6 bases and 6 bases, there was a span of 9 bases. The CDR3 sequence: CASSQGSQPQHF. The CDR3 DNA sequence: TGTGCCAGCAGTCAGGGAAGTCAGCCCCAGCATTTT.

V is TRBV18 and J is TRBJ2-7; 10 nucleotides align to TRBD1. This CDR3 contains 15 residues. V shed 2 bases and J 10 bases; nucleotides not matched to a gene: 11. CDR1 and CDR2 (germline): KGHSH, LQKENI. Here the CDR3 reads CASSPFGTGVFEQYF. The CDR3 DNA follows: TGTGCCAGCTCACCATTTGGGACAGGGGTGTTCGAACAGTACTTC. Full variable domain (rest looked up from reference TRBV18 and TRBJ2-7): NAGVMQNPRHLVRRRGQEARLRCSPMKGHSHVYWYRQLPEEGLKFMVYLQKENIIDESGMPKERFSAEFPKEGPSILRIQQVVRGDSAAYFCASSPFGTGVFEQYFGPGTRLTVT.

This sequence joins TRBV12-3 or TRBV12-4 and TRBJ2-3; D is ambiguous. Trimming took 3 bases from V and 6 from J, leaving 4 bases between them. The CDR3 is made up of 11 amino acids. The CDR3, as DNA: TGTGCCAGCAGTTTTGGCGATACGCAGTATTTT. Residues: CASSFGDTQYF.

The chain is built from TRBV6-5 and TRBJ1-5; D unclear. Germline loops: CDR1 MNHEY, CDR2 SVGAGI. The CDR3 has 15 residues. Between the trimmed V and J ends, which lost 5 bases and 0 bases, there was a span of 11 bases. CDR3 DNA sequence: TGTGCCAGCAGTAAGGGAGTGTATAGCAATCAGCCCCAGCATTTT. This translates into CASSKGVYSNQPQHF.

V and J are TRBV10-1 and TRBJ2-4; weak D call: TRBD1 (6 bases). The ends were cut back, 5 bases at V and 2 bases at J, with 13 bases in the middle. The CDR3 runs 15 residues. The germline CDR1 and CDR2 sequences are WNHNN and SYGVQD (reference sequence). The chain's CDR3 is CASSKDSQTKNIQYF. CDR3 sequence (DNA): TGCGCCAGCAGTAAGGACAGCCAAACCAAAAACATTCAGTACTTC.

In this sample, this clone turned up once. The chain is built from TRBV15 and TRBJ1-1; weak D call: TRBD1 (6 bases). The CDR3 has 14 residues. Between the trimmed V and J ends, which lost 5 bases and 1 base, there was a span of 11 bases. Germline lookup yields CDR1 LNHNV and CDR2 YYDKDF (reference sequence). CDR3 protein: CATSLGQPNTEAFF. The CDR3 DNA follows: TGTGCCACCAGCCTGGGACAACCGAACACTGAAGCTTTCTTT.

This chain links TRBV7-9 with TRBJ2-1; tentative D call: TRBD1 (5 bases). The CDR3 spans 14 residues. Germline loops: CDR1 SEHNR, CDR2 FQNEAQ (reference sequence). V shed 5 bases and J shed 10 bases, with 18 bases lying between them. CDR3 protein: CASSPPGLQGEQFF. CDR3 nucleotides: TGTGCCAGCAGCCCACCCGGTCTTCAGGGCGAGCAGTTCTTC.

The rearrangement uses TRBV12-3 or TRBV12-4 and TRBJ1-4; tentative D call: TRBD1 (5 bases). The CDR3 sequence is 13 residues long. The V end lost 4 bases, the J end lost 7 bases, and 10 bases lay between the germline ends. Here the CDR3 DNA reads TGTGCCAGCAGTTCGAGGGGCGGTGAAAAACTGTTTTTT. Its translation: CASSSRGGEKLFF.